One sample yielded the 18 T cell receptor beta chains listed below, sequenced in a study of blood T cell repertoires in COVID-19. Method: immunoSEQ multiplex PCR; TCRdb's copy keeps in-frame clones and lacks some. Here the sample spans a few hundred thousand clones, 65% to 85% being singletons. The sample comprised PBMCs or T cells enriched from blood (not recorded which). These receptors all stem from a woman between 35 and 50 years old who had recovered from COVID-19.

This chain uses TRBV19 with TRBJ1-2; D perhaps matches TRBD1 (6 bases). CDR1 is LNHDA and CDR2 is SQIVND in the germline V gene (reference sequence). The V and J ends lost 3 bases and 7 bases respectively, with 12 bases between them. CDR3 length: 13 residues. This CDR3 reads CASSISGAAGYTF. CDR3 DNA: TGTGCCAGTAGTATTTCAGGGGCTGCTGGCTACACCTTC.

This chain joins TRBV5-5 and TRBJ1-5, with D uncertain. V was cut by 2 bases and J by 7 bases, with 7 bases left in between. Per the germline V gene, CDR1 is SGHKS and CDR2 is YYEKEE (reference sequence). This CDR3 contains 12 residues. CDR3 residues: CASSFLGQPQHF. CDR3 nucleotides: TGTGCCAGCAGCTTTTTGGGCCAGCCCCAGCATTTT.

This clone appeared a single time. The chain is built from TRBV7-2 and TRBJ1-5; tentative D call: TRBD1 (6 bases). Trimming removed 3 bases at V and 6 bases at J, with 12 bases between. Germline values: CDR1 SGHTA, CDR2 FQGNSA. This CDR3 has 14 amino acids. The CDR3 loop is CASSFGGQGQPQHF. The CDR3 DNA follows: TGTGCCAGCAGCTTCGGGGGGCAGGGTCAGCCCCAGCATTTT.

J is TRBJ1-5 and V is TRBV4-1; 9 positions agree with TRBD1. The germline V gene encodes CDR1 MGHRA and CDR2 YSYEKL. V gave up 4 bases and J gave up 4 bases; unmatched junction bases: 2. This CDR3 spans 14 amino acids. The CDR3 protein is CASSLGQGNQPQHF. The CDR3 nucleotides are TGCGCCAGCAGCCTCGGACAGGGGAATCAGCCCCAGCATTTT.

The chain joins TRBV18 to TRBJ1-5; D not resolved. The V gene lost 3 bases and the J gene lost 0 bases, with 12 bases spanning the gap. The CDR3 runs 16 residues. The germline V gene has CDR1 KGHSH and CDR2 LQKENI. The CDR3 coding sequence is TGTGCCAGCTCACCGACCGCCAGGTATAGCAATCAGCCCCAGCATTTT. It yields the protein CASSPTARYSNQPQHF.

The V call is TRBV24-1, the J call TRBJ1-1, with D tentatively TRBD1 (5 bases). CDR1 is KGHDR and CDR2 is SFDVKD in the germline V gene. The CDR3 spans 12 residues. Trimming removed 3 bases at V and 7 bases at J, with 8 bases between. The CDR3 DNA follows: TGTGCCACCAGTGATCACACAGGTGAAGCTTTCTTT. This encodes CATSDHTGEAFF.

This clone has a single count. The J gene is TRBJ2-1, the V gene TRBV15; 7 bases map to TRBD2. V gave up 1 base and J gave up 5 bases; unmatched junction bases: 14. Germline CDR1 LNHNV, CDR2 YYDKDF (reference sequence). This CDR3 contains 18 residues. CDR3 DNA: TGTGCCACCAGCAGAGGGATGTGGGGAGCGGGACTTAACAATGAGCAGTTCTTC. It yields the protein CATSRGMWGAGLNNEQFF.

The chain combines TRBV27 with TRBJ2-7; TRBD1 matches 9 bases. CDR1 is MNHEY and CDR2 is SMNVEV in the germline V gene (reference sequence). J was trimmed by 4 bases and V by 0 bases; bases with no gene match: 4. This CDR3 region has 15 residues. CDR3 bases: TGTGCCAGCAGTTTATCCGGGACAGGGTTTTACGAGCAGTACTTC. It encodes CASSLSGTGFYEQYF.

This chain links TRBV5-1 with TRBJ2-3, with 11 bases fitting TRBD2. The CDR3 has 17 residues. Germline CDR1 is SGHRS and CDR2 is YFSETQ. Germline trimming cut 4 bases from V and 8 bases from J; bases unmatched to any gene: 15. The CDR3, as DNA: TGCGCCAGCAGCGGACTTAATAGCGGGAGGGGGTCTGGTACGCAGTATTTT. Protein: CASSGLNSGRGSGTQYF.

This clone was observed once. This chain uses TRBV19 with TRBJ1-5; D ambiguous. Germline values: CDR1 LNHDA, CDR2 SQIVND (reference sequence). V lost 5 bases and J 11 bases, leaving 16 bases between the germline ends. The CDR3 extends over 13 amino acids. The CDR3 DNA follows: TGTGCCAGTAGTGAAAGCCCCGGAGGGACCCAGCATTTT. Protein: CASSESPGGTQHF. The entire variable domain, with the rest obtained from reference TRBV19 and TRBJ1-5, is as follows: DGGITQSPKYLFRKEGQNVTLSCEQNLNHDAMYWYRQDPGQGLRLIYYSQIVNDFQKGDIAEGYSVSREKKESFPLTVTSAQKNPTAFYLCASSESPGGTQHFGDGTRLSIL.

This chain connects TRBV5-1 to TRBJ1-1; 7 bases line up with TRBD1. The length of the CDR3 is 15 residues. V gave up 4 bases and J gave up 2 bases; unmatched junction bases: 8. Germline V gene lookup returns CDR1 SGHRS and CDR2 YFSETQ. The DNA of the CDR3 is TGCGCCAGCAGCCAGTCCGGGACAGCAAACACTGAAGCTTTCTTT. Encoded protein: CASSQSGTANTEAFF.

J is TRBJ1-4 and V is TRBV14; 10 positions agree with TRBD1. This CDR3 spans 14 amino acids. Trimming cost V 4 bases and J 5 bases; bases outside gene matches: 1. The V gene's germline CDR1 is SGHDN and CDR2 FVKESK. The CDR3 protein is CASSRQGANEKLFF. As DNA, the CDR3 is TGTGCCAGCAGCCGACAGGGGGCAAATGAAAAACTGTTTTTT.

The V and J genes are TRBV27 and TRBJ2-7, with TRBD1 identical over 10 bases. CDR1 is MNHEY and CDR2 is SMNVEV in the germline V gene (reference sequence). The CDR3 runs to 13 residues. After removal of 6 bases from V and 3 bases from J, the junction contained 2 bases not matched to a gene. CDR3 in DNA: TGTGCCAGCAGGCGGGACAGGGGCTACGAGCAGTACTTC. This codes for CASRRDRGYEQYF.

V gene TRBV2 combines with J gene TRBJ2-3; 14 bases agree with TRBD2. Per germline, CDR1 SNHLY and CDR2 FYNNEI. This CDR3 spans 16 amino acids. The trim removed 7 bases at V and 2 bases at J, leaving 5 bases unmatched. The CDR3 sequence: CASTRLAGGATDTQYF. In nucleotides, the CDR3 is TGTGCCAGCACCCGACTAGCGGGAGGGGCCACAGATACGCAGTATTTT.

The genes are TRBV18 and TRBJ2-3, with TRBD2 identical over 7 bases. This CDR3 has 14 residues. CDR1 is KGHSH, CDR2 LQKENI, per germline. V dropped 6 bases and J dropped 3; count of bases not matched to a gene: 6. The CDR3 protein is CASSLASGTDTQYF. The CDR3, as DNA: TGTGCCAGCTCGTTAGCTAGCGGTACAGATACGCAGTATTTT. Full variable domain (missing parts from reference TRBV18 and TRBJ2-3): NAGVMQNPRHLVRRRGQEARLRCSPMKGHSHVYWYRQLPEEGLKFMVYLQKENIIDESGMPKERFSAEFPKEGPSILRIQQVVRGDSAAYFCASSLASGTDTQYFGPGTRLTVL.

CDR3 coding DNA: TGTGCCAGTCGGACAGGGGTTAATCAGCCCCAGCATTTT. The encoded protein is CASRTGVNQPQHF. The chain joins TRBV19 to TRBJ1-5; 9 positions agree with TRBD1. The CDR3 covers 13 residues. Per the germline V gene, CDR1 is LNHDA and CDR2 is SQIVND (reference sequence). V gave up 8 bases and J gave up 4 bases; unmatched junction bases: 3. The full variable domain, its missing parts supplied by reference TRBV19 and TRBJ1-5, is DGGITQSPKYLFRKEGQNVTLSCEQNLNHDAMYWYRQDPGQGLRLIYYSQIVNDFQKGDIAEGYSVSREKKESFPLTVTSAQKNPTAFYLCASRTGVNQPQHFGDGTRLSIL.

The chain is built from TRBV5-4 and TRBJ1-1, with D unresolved. CDR3 length equals 13 residues. Germline loops: CDR1 SGHNT, CDR2 YYREEE (reference sequence). Trimming removed 5 bases at V and 2 bases at J, with 10 bases between. CDR3: CASSPTTNTEAFF. The CDR3 DNA reads TGTGCCAGCAGTCCAACTACCAACACTGAAGCTTTCTTT. The full variable domain, its missing parts supplied by reference TRBV5-4 and TRBJ1-1, is ETGVTQSPTHLIKTRGQQVTLRCSSQSGHNTVSWYQQALGQGPQFIFQYYREEENGRGNFPPRFSGLQFPNYSSELNVNALELDDSALYLCASSPTTNTEAFFGQGTRLTVV.

The J gene is TRBJ2-1, the V gene TRBV29-1, with D possibly TRBD2 on 5 matching bases. V lost 7 bases and J 2 bases, leaving 21 bases between the germline ends. The CDR3 sequence is 16 residues long. Germline CDR1 is SQVTM and CDR2 is ANQGSEA. The CDR3 bases are TGCAGCGCCGAAAGGCTGAGGGAGTGGCCCTACAATGAGCAGTTCTTC. Residues: CSAERLREWPYNEQFF.